Presented here are 10 T cell receptor beta chains from one specimen sequenced in a study of CD8+ T cells in alopecia areata. Treatment noted: oral pan-JAK inhibitor, 5-10 mg twice daily. After isolation, RNA underwent reverse transcription to generate cDNA as the sequencing template. Produced via immunoSEQ multiplex PCR; TCRdb's table is partial and in-frame only. The sample includes around 120,000 clones, 60% to 65% of them seen just once. The material was CD4+ T cells sorted from blood, obtained at week 4, from a patient treated with tofacitinib. The source of these receptors is a human donor with alopecia areata.

This clone has just one count. V and J are TRBV5-4 and TRBJ2-7; 7 bases are a match to TRBD1. V trimming: 4 bases; J trimming: 0 bases; junction bases outside the gene matches: 10. Germline-derived CDR1 and CDR2 are SGHNT and YYREEE (reference sequence). CDR3 length: 16 residues. The CDR3 nucleotides are TGTGCCAGCAGCCTGGGGCCACGGGACAGCTCCTACGAGCAGTACTTC. Its translation is CASSLGPRDSSYEQYF.

This rearrangement joins TRBV18 to TRBJ2-7; D may be TRBD2 (6 bases). CDR1 KGHSH and CDR2 LQKENI come from the germline V gene. V lost 3 bases and J 6 bases, leaving 15 bases between the germline ends. CDR3 length: 14 residues. CDR3 sequence reads: CASSPSAGGSEQYF. CDR3 nucleotides: TGTGCCAGCTCACCTTCGGCAGGAGGGTCCGAGCAGTACTTC.

J is TRBJ2-1 and V is TRBV30; possibly TRBD2 for D (5 bases). The CDR3 is 14 residues long. The germline CDR1 and CDR2 sequences are GTSNPN and SVGIG (reference sequence). Trimming took 1 base from V and 0 from J, leaving 7 bases between them. The CDR3 DNA reads as TGTGCCTGGAGTGGTGAGGGCTCCTACAATGAGCAGTTCTTC. This gives the protein CAWSGEGSYNEQFF.

About this clone: Within the sample, other DNA sequences also encode this same CDR3. This chain joins TRBV20-1 and TRBJ2-5; no clear D gene. The germline V and J ends were trimmed by 2 bases and 5 bases, with 6 bases remaining between them. The CDR3 extends over 11 amino acids. Looked up from germline, CDR1 is DFQATT and CDR2 is SNEGSKA (reference sequence). CDR3 sequence (DNA): TGCAGTGCTAGACCAAAGGAGACCCAGTACTTC. Its protein product is CSARPKETQYF.

The rearrangement uses TRBV15 and TRBJ2-6; no clear D. CDR1 and CDR2 from the germline V gene are LNHNV and YYDKDF (reference sequence). Trimming removed 0 bases from V and 0 bases from J, with 6 bases in between. The CDR3 is 16 amino acids. The CDR3 region is CATSRDFTSGANVLTF. In DNA form, the CDR3 reads TGTGCCACCAGCAGAGATTTCACCTCTGGGGCCAACGTCCTGACTTTC.

The chain employs TRBV4-3 and TRBJ2-2, with D possibly matching TRBD2 (5 bases). Germline V gene data show CDR1 as LGHNA and CDR2 as YSLEER. CDR3 size: 14 residues. The ends were cut back, 0 bases at V and 7 bases at J, with 9 bases in the middle. The CDR3 here is CASSQDPGNGELFF. The CDR3 nucleotides read TGCGCCAGCAGCCAAGATCCGGGGAACGGGGAGCTGTTTTTT.

This chain links TRBV18 with TRBJ1-1; D call uncertain. There are 14 residues in the CDR3. Trimming removed 0 bases at V and 0 bases at J, with 5 bases between. CDR1 is KGHSH, CDR2 LQKENI, per germline. CDR3: CASSPPSMNTEAFF. The CDR3 region has the DNA TGTGCCAGCTCACCACCGAGTATGAACACTGAAGCTTTCTTT.

This clone was observed a single time. The rearrangement links TRBV18 to TRBJ2-7, with D unclear. The CDR3 length is 14 residues. Germline V CDR1 and CDR2: KGHSH, LQKENI. The V and J ends lost 3 bases and 0 bases respectively, with 9 bases between them. DNA for the CDR3: TGTGCCAGCTCACCGGCGGAGAGCTCCTACGAGCAGTACTTC. Translated: CASSPAESSYEQYF.

The V call is TRBV5-1, the J call TRBJ1-1; the D gene is possibly TRBD1 (5 bases). This CDR3 region has 15 residues. Trimming left V 0 bases short and J 3 bases short, with 12 bases between. The germline V gene encodes CDR1 SGHRS and CDR2 YFSETQ. The CDR3 DNA reads as TGCGCCAGCAGCTTGGATCCGGGGGGAGACACTGAAGCTTTCTTT. Translating it yields CASSLDPGGDTEAFF. The full variable domain, in which reference TRBV5-1 and TRBJ1-1 provide the parts outside the CDR3, is KAGVTQTPRYLIKTRGQQVTLSCSPISGHRSVSWYQQTPGQGLQFLFEYFSETQRNKGNFPGRFSGRQFSNSRSEMNVSTLELGDSALYLCASSLDPGGDTEAFFGQGTRLTVV.

This clone was observed a few times. The genes are TRBV30 and TRBJ2-3; D possibly corresponds to TRBD1 (5 bases). Germline V lookup: CDR1 GTSNPN, CDR2 SVGIG (reference sequence). The CDR3 is made up of 14 amino acids. V was shortened by 1 base and J by 5 bases, with 13 bases between the two germline ends. For the CDR3, the DNA is TGTGCCTGGAGTGGGGTTTCCGGACAAGATACGCAGTATTTT. The encoded protein is CAWSGVSGQDTQYF.